Listed below are T cell receptor beta chains from one sample, sequenced in a study of Ad26.COV2.S vaccination and SARS-CoV-2 variants. The assay was immunoSEQ multiplex PCR, and TCRdb's table has in-frame clones only and misses some. The sample has approximately 450,000 clones, around nine tenths seen once; the top ten hold approximately 12%. Sequencing was performed on peripheral blood, taken in a trial of Ad26.COV2.S vaccine versus placebo. These receptors all stem from a person between 18 and 65 years old who received the Ad26.COV2.S COVID-19 vaccine or a placebo. Both conserved end residues are trimmed from each CDR3. A D gene is named only where the DNA matches it firmly. Not every row has a clone size; where given, it reads once, few, many or a size class.

J: TRBJ2-3
V: TRBV28
size: once
D: -
CDR3: ASTSPSGHSDTQY

J: TRBJ2-1
V: TRBV29-1
size: -
D: TRBD2
CDR3: SVEGTSGSDEQF

J: TRBJ2-7
V: TRBV7-3
size: -
D: -
CDR3: ASSPNGGSGEQY

J: TRBJ2-1
V: TRBV29-1
size: -
D: TRBD2
CDR3: SVVISGGYNEQF

J: TRBJ1-4
V: TRBV4-1
size: -
D: -
CDR3: ASSQETEKLF

J: TRBJ2-7
V: TRBV20-1
size: -
D: -
CDR3: SASGVVGTGEQY

J: TRBJ2-4
V: TRBV4-3
size: -
D: -
CDR3: ASSPQGGPSPTKNIQY

J: TRBJ2-2
V: TRBV6-5
size: -
D: -
CDR3: ASTPFGTGELF

J: TRBJ1-1
V: TRBV6-2/TRBV6-3
size: -
D: TRBD1
CDR3: ASSYWTGANTEAF

J: TRBJ2-7
V: TRBV4-3
size: once
D: -
CDR3: ASSQELGGYEQY

J: TRBJ2-7
V: TRBV7-9
size: -
D: TRBD1
CDR3: ASSRPPTGVEQY

J: TRBJ2-7
V: TRBV4-3
size: -
D: -
CDR3: ASSQEFDGSYEQY

J: TRBJ2-1
V: TRBV27
size: -
D: TRBD1
CDR3: ASSPGTGFNEQF

J: TRBJ1-1
V: TRBV2
size: -
D: -
CDR3: ASSFGSPGRAF

J: TRBJ2-1
V: TRBV27
size: -
D: TRBD2
CDR3: ASRYGTSYNEQF

J: TRBJ2-5
V: TRBV6-2/TRBV6-3
size: -
D: TRBD1
CDR3: ASSIQGAGETQY

J: TRBJ1-1
V: TRBV6-1
size: -
D: -
CDR3: ASSEVISPNTEAF

J: TRBJ1-3
V: TRBV5-5
size: -
D: -
CDR3: ASSRVAGNTIY

J: TRBJ2-3
V: TRBV28
size: once
D: -
CDR3: ASIGQLSTDTQY

J: TRBJ1-4
V: TRBV4-1
size: -
D: -
CDR3: ASSQDRKDNEKLF

J: TRBJ1-5
V: TRBV2
size: -
D: -
CDR3: ASRDGLKGQPQH

J: TRBJ1-2
V: TRBV25-1
size: -
D: -
CDR3: ASSEYFAGGGNYGYT